The 4 T cell receptor beta chains below all came from one sample that was sequenced in a study of blood T cell repertoires in COVID-19. Here immunoSEQ multiplex PCR was the method, and the copy in TCRdb shows in-frame clones only, minus some. The sample lists 250,000 to 350,000 clones, approximately 90% occurring once. The sequenced sample consisted of PBMCs or T cells enriched from blood (not recorded which). The receptors here all came from a woman in her fifties or sixties in a cohort exposed to, infected with or recovered from COVID-19 (not recorded which).

The V call is TRBV19, the J call TRBJ1-2, with D uncertain. Germline CDR1 LNHDA, CDR2 SQIVND (reference sequence). Trimming took off 5 bases at V and 8 bases at J, with 15 bases between the two ends. This CDR3 is built from 13 residues. DNA for the CDR3: TGTGCCAGTAGTGTCGGACTCCCTCAGGGCTACACCTTC. Amino acid sequence: CASSVGLPQGYTF.

The rearrangement joins TRBV5-1 to TRBJ1-5; D not certain. CDR3 length: 15 amino acids. In germline, CDR1 is SGHRS, CDR2 YFSETQ. The germline V and J ends were trimmed by 5 bases and 0 bases, with 12 bases remaining between them. CDR3 residues: CASSPGPYSNQPQHF. In nucleotides, the CDR3 is TGCGCCAGCAGTCCCGGTCCGTATAGCAATCAGCCCCAGCATTTT.

This chain joins TRBV2 and TRBJ1-1; possible D gene TRBD1, 6 bases. The CDR3 is made up of 16 amino acids. CDR1 is SNHLY, CDR2 FYNNEI, per germline. Deletions cut 2 bases from V and 4 bases from J, with 17 bases between. CDR3 in amino acids: CASSEYKLGGATEAFF. CDR3 DNA: TGTGCCAGCAGTGAATATAAGCTTGGGGGGGCCACTGAAGCTTTCTTT.

CDR3 nucleotide sequence: TGTGCCAGCAGCGCGGATATGGGAGCTAGCGGATACAATGAGCAGTTCTTC. It encodes CASSADMGASGYNEQFF. V is TRBV5-6 and J is TRBJ2-1; 7 positions match TRBD2. The ends lost 4 bases at V and 4 bases at J; junction bases unmatched: 14. CDR3 length: 17 residues. Germline V gives CDR1 SGHDT, CDR2 YYEEEE.